The T cell receptor (beta chain) under discussion was sequenced for a study of T cell repertoires in aging, cancer and after chemotherapy. Study-level points and caveats: Healthy donors lost TCR diversity with age mainly through richness, cancer patients through richness and evenness. Untreated cancer patients had significantly lower blood TCR diversity than age-matched healthy donors.

This clonotype was seen a single time. The antigen remains undetermined. TRB rearrangements spanning V, D and J were amplified using mixed TRB-A/B primers. TCRdb redid the calling of the multiplex PCR reads with MiXCR, one entry per CDR3 protein. The sample lists roughly 3,400 distinct CDR3 sequences, 45% to 55% occurring once. Amplification of TCR beta used genomic DNA extracted from peripheral blood. With 0 bases clipped from V and 5 bases from J, the junction kept 5 bases outside the gene matches. CDR3 length: 15 amino acids. Germline V gene sequence: CDR1 SGDLS, CDR2 YYNGEE. V gene TRBV9 combines with J gene TRBJ2-1, with 7 bases matching TRBD2. The sequencing sample was made of blood. This clonotype was sampled from a human donor with a blood cancer. The CDR3 here is CASSVGLAADNEQFF. CDR3 nucleotides: TGTGCCAGCAGCGTAGGGCTAGCGGCCGACAATGAGCAGTTCTTC.